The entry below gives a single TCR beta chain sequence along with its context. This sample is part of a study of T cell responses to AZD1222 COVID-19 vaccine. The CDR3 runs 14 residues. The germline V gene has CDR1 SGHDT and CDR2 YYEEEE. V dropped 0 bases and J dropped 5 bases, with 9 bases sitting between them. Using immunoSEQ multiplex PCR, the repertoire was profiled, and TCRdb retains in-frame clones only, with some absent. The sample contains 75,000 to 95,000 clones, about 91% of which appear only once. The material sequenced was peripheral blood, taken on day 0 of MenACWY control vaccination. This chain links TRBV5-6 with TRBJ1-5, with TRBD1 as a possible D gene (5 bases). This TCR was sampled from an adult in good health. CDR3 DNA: TGTGCCAGCAGCTTGGGGACAATTCATCAGCCCCAGCATTTT. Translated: CASSLGTIHQPQHF.